The T cell receptor (beta chain) described here comes from a study of blood T cell repertoires in COVID-19. Study-level background: The origin of the acute and convalescent COVID-19 samples was the United States, Italy and Spain.

As processed by the authors: Amplified reference gene primers provided the basis for estimating nucleated cell counts. TCRdb's table, derived via immunoSEQ multiplex PCR, lists solely in-frame clones and lacks some. That table gives V, J and clone size, and the DNA gave D and trimming. This table holds approximately 210,000 clones, 87% found once. This study enrolled people aged 18 to 89 from approximately 24 US geographic areas. Grouping used clinical history reported by participants in a survey and questionnaire. The sequence derives from a man between 25 and 39 years old in a cohort exposed to, infected with or recovered from COVID-19 (not recorded which). The sequenced sample consisted of PBMCs or T cells enriched from blood (not recorded which).

DNA of the CDR3: TGTGCCAGCAGCCGACGGGGTAGTAATTCACCCCTCCACTTT. This sequence encodes CASSRRGSNSPLHF. V usage is TRBV5-6 and J usage is TRBJ1-6; D gene uncertain. V was trimmed by 4 bases and J by 6 bases, leaving 11 bases between them. The CDR3 covers 14 residues. Germline loops: CDR1 SGHDT, CDR2 YYEEEE.